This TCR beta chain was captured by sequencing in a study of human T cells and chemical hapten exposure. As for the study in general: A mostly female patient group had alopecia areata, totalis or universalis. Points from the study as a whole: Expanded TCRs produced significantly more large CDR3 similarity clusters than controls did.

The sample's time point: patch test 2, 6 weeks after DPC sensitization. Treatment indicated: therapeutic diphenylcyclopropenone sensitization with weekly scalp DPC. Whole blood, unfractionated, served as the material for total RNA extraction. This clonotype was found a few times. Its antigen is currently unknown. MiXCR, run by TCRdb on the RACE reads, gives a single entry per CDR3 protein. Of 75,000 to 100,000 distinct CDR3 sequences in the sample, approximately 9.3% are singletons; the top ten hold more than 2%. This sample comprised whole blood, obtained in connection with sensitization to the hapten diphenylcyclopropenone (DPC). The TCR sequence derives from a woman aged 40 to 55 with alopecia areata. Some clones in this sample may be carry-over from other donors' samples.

In nucleotides, the CDR3 is TGTGCCAGCAGCCCATGGGGGTATAACACTGAAGCTTTCTTT. Protein sequence: CASSPWGYNTEAFF. The rearrangement links TRBV7-2 to TRBJ1-1, with D perhaps matching TRBD1 (5 bases). Looked up from germline, CDR1 is SGHTA and CDR2 is FQGNSA. V gave up 5 bases and J gave up 2 bases, with 12 bases separating them. This CDR3 has 14 amino acids.